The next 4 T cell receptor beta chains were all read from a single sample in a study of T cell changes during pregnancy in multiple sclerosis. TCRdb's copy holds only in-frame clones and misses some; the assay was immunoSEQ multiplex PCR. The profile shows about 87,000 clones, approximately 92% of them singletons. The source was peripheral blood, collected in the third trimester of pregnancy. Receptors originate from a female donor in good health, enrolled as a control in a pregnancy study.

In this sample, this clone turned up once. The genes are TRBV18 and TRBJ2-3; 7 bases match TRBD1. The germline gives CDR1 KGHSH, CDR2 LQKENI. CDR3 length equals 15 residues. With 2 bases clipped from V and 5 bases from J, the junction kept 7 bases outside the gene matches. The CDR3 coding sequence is TGTGCCAGCTCACCAATACAGGGGTGGGAAGATACGCAGTATTTT. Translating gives CASSPIQGWEDTQYF.

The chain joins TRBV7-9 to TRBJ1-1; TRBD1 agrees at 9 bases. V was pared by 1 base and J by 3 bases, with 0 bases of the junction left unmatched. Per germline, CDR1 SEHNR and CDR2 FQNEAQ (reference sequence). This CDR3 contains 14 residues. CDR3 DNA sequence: TGTGCCAGCAGCTTAGGACAGGGGGACACTGAAGCTTTCTTT. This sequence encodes CASSLGQGDTEAFF. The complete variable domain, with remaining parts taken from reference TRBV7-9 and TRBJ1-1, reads DTGVSQNPRHKITKRGQNVTFRCDPISEHNRLYWYRQTLGQGPEFLTYFQNEAQLEKSRLLSDRFSAERPKGSFSTLEIQRTEQGDSAMYLCASSLGQGDTEAFFGQGTRLTVV.

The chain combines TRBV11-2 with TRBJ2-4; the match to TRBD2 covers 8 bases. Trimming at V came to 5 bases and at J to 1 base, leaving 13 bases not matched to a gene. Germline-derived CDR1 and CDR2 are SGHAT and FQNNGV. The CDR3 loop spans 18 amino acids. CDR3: CASSPWVAGRGAKNIQYF. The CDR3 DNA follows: TGTGCCAGCAGCCCCTGGGTAGCGGGGAGGGGGGCCAAAAACATTCAGTACTTC.

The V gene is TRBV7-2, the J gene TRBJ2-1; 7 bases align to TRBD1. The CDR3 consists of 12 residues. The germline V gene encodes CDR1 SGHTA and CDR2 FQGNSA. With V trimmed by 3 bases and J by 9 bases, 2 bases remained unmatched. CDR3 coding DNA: TGTGCCAGCAGCTTCCAGGGGGTTGAGCAGTTCTTC. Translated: CASSFQGVEQFF.